This T cell receptor (beta chain) was obtained from a study of T cells after yellow fever vaccination (dated by TCRdb to the late 2010s). Background for the entire study: Libraries from fractions with low cell numbers were prepared with the SMART-Seq v4 Ultra Low Input RNA kit. Blood was drawn at multiple timepoints before and after primary and secondary immunization, with bulk PBMC replicates and cell subsets isolated. To track T-cell clones before and after primary and booster YFV17D yellow fever vaccination, bulk TCR alpha and beta repertoires were sequenced longitudinally. Two healthy male donors made up the cohort, one aged 18 to 30 years and the other aged 30 to 39 years. Overall study outcomes, separate from this receptor: Compared with the primary T-cell response, the secondary T-cell response was faster but weaker, reaching its peak on day 5 rather than on day 15. FACS-sorted repertoires could contain abundant contaminating clonotypes from the bulk population, so computational filtering was required. Because only a couple of donors were included in the study, the extent to which the findings can be generalized is limited. After the booster, most of the clones that had expanded following primary vaccination were detected again (roughly 96% of CD4 and 85% to 90% of CD8), which suggests that memory was broadly maintained. A small fraction of clonotypes showed up in both the CD4 and CD8 compartments, probably as a result of convergent recombination.

Looking up the germline V gene yields CDR1 ENHRY and CDR2 SYGVKD. V trim: 4 bases; J trim: 3 bases; unmatched bases: 5. Inclusive of the bounding cysteine and phenylalanine, the CDR3 is 15 residues long. Of all the DNA, just the CDR3 is kept, 45 bases in frame from base 1. This clonotype was recorded a few times. Its target antigen remains unknown. No qualities accompany the bases; no much larger clone lies one base away. TCR cDNA was synthesized by 5'RACE template switching, which introduced a universal primer site and unique molecular identifiers. Priming for cDNA synthesis came from both the TCR alpha and TCR beta constant segments. Two PCR steps were used to amplify libraries, with sample barcodes and sequencing adapters being added in the second step. Sequencing of the libraries was done on either Illumina HiSeq 2500 (2x100 bp) or NovaSeq (2x150 bp). As for the original processing: MIGEC handled demultiplexing of reads and collapsing into UMI consensus sequences, while MiXCR performed V(D)J alignment. Using edgeR on replicate PBMC samples, clonotypes were called vaccine-responding if FDR was below 0.01 and the log2 fold change was above 5 up to day 15. CD4 or CD8 identity was assigned to each bulk clonotype according to whether the clonotype was present at higher abundance in the sequenced CD4 repertoire or the sequenced CD8 repertoire. Using fastp trimming at Q25 and MiXCR clonotype assembly, TCRdb reanalyzed the public sequencing data and kept in-frame beta chains. CDR3 protein sequences are deduplicated, and each keeps its most common genes and DNA. What appears here as the V and J calls and clone size reflects TCRdb's work, not the paper's. This sample holds about 340,000 distinct CDR3 sequences; more than 8.5% were observed only once. About a sixth of the sample goes to the ten largest clones.

The label giving this sample's treatment or condition can be read as: live attenuated yellow fever vaccine strain. At every blood-draw timepoint, two biological replicates of bulk PBMCs were collected. A standard Ficoll-Paque protocol was used to isolate PBMCs from peripheral blood. TriZol was used to extract RNA from bulk PBMCs, from CD4 and CD8 fractions, and from dextramer-positive and dextramer-negative fractions. Sequenced material: PBMCs, taken on the day of the first yellow fever vaccination. The sequence joins TRBV10-3 to TRBJ2-3, and 9 junction bases match TRBD2. The clonotype was recovered from a man between 18 and 35 years old who received the YFV17D yellow fever vaccine. CDR3 loop: CAISGLAGSTDTQYF. The nucleotides are TGTGCCATCAGTGGTCTAGCGGGGTCGACAGATACGCAGTATTTT.